This T cell receptor (beta chain) was sequenced in a study of T cell responses to AZD1222 COVID-19 vaccine. Study context: Pooled together were second doses at about 4 or about 12 weeks.

With 6 bases clipped from V and 6 bases from J, the junction kept 19 bases outside the gene matches. Germline V gene data show CDR1 as SEHNR and CDR2 as FQNEAQ (reference sequence). The length of the CDR3 is 18 residues. Remarks on this clone: Antigen: not known.

The protocol was immunoSEQ multiplex PCR, while the TCRdb copy is restricted to in-frame clones and leaves out a portion. The table records about 86,000 clones, about 88% of them present only once. Notes on the study in general: Baseline seropositivity characterized only a handful of AZD1222 recipients. Donors were mostly white British, more females; clonal diversity possibly underestimated. Two doses of AZD1222 preceded a rise in Spike-specific TCR breadth and depth.

This sequence joins TRBV7-9 and TRBJ1-5; 8 nucleotides match TRBD1. The material was peripheral blood, obtained on day 0 of AZD1222 vaccination. The sequence was obtained from an adult in good health. The CDR3 bases are TGTGCCAGCAGTTTCAGCAGGGGGCCGGAGAGAATCATTCAGCCCCAGCATTTT. Translating gives CASSFSRGPERIIQPQHF.